These 15 T cell receptor beta chains were all obtained from the same sample, sequenced in a study of shared clonotypes between healthy human individuals. Repertoires were generated with immunoSEQ multiplex PCR, while TCRdb's copy carries only in-frame clones and drops some. The sample gives about 490,000 clones, 60% to 85% of which show up once; 10% to 15% is in the top ten. Sequencing used PBMCs. The origin of the receptors is a woman in her forties in good health. Some clones in this sample may be carry-over from other donors' samples.

As concerns this clone: Other DNA sequences in this specimen translate into the identical CDR3. The chain uses TRBV6-4 and TRBJ2-1; TRBD2 matches 15 bases. Per the germline V gene, CDR1 is MRHNA and CDR2 is SNTAGT. This CDR3 region has 14 residues. Unmatched junction bases numbered 1, after V lost 6 bases and J lost 7 bases. The DNA of the CDR3 is TGTGCCAGCAGCGGACTAGCGGGAGGGAATGAGCAGTTCTTC. Protein sequence: CASSGLAGGNEQFF.

The genes are TRBV19 and TRBJ1-5, with D possibly being TRBD1 (5 bases). There are 13 residues in the CDR3. V dropped 4 bases and J dropped 8 bases, with 12 bases sitting between them. Germline V CDR1 and CDR2: LNHDA, SQIVND (reference sequence). The CDR3 is CASSTRGAEPQHF. In nucleotides, the CDR3 is TGTGCCAGTAGTACGAGGGGTGCAGAGCCCCAGCATTTT.

This clone was counted between two and nine times. This chain links TRBV30 with TRBJ1-1; D remains unclear. V was cut by 2 bases and J by 3 bases, with 7 bases left in between. Germline V gene data show CDR1 as GTSNPN and CDR2 as SVGIG (reference sequence). This CDR3 contains 12 residues. The CDR3, as DNA: TGTGCCTGGAGTCAAGGGTACACTGAAGCTTTCTTT. Its translation is CAWSQGYTEAFF.

The chain has TRBV2 and TRBJ2-7; D remains unclear. This CDR3 comprises 12 residues. The V end was cut by 5 bases, the J end by 3 bases, with 8 bases between. Germline lookup yields CDR1 SNHLY and CDR2 FYNNEI. CDR3 DNA sequence: TGTGCCAGCAGTCCTCAGGTCTACGAGCAGTACTTC. The encoded protein is CASSPQVYEQYF. Looking up the rest from reference TRBV2 and TRBJ2-7 gives the full variable domain: EPEVTQTPSHQVTQMGQEVILRCVPISNHLYFYWYRQILGQKVEFLVSFYNNEISEKSEIFDDQFSVERPDGSNFTLKIRSTKLEDSAMYFCASSPQVYEQYFGPGTRLTVT.

Here the CDR3 reads CASSLLASGNTGELFF. DNA for the CDR3: TGTGCCAGCAGCTTATTGGCTAGCGGGAACACCGGGGAGCTGTTTTTT. The chain recombines TRBV7-6 with TRBJ2-2; 7 bases line up with TRBD2. Germline CDR1 SGHVS, CDR2 FNYEAQ. With 2 bases clipped from V and 1 base from J, the junction kept 4 bases outside the gene matches. The CDR3 loop spans 16 amino acids.

The chain combines TRBV2 with TRBJ1-2; 7 bases agree with TRBD1. The length of the CDR3 is 13 residues. The ends lost 5 bases at V and 5 bases at J; junction bases unmatched: 5. Germline V CDR1 and CDR2: SNHLY, FYNNEI. CDR3 region: CASSIQGWYGYTF. Here the CDR3 DNA reads TGTGCCAGCAGTATACAGGGGTGGTATGGCTACACCTTC.

The chain recombines TRBV5-4 with TRBJ1-1; 7 bases align to TRBD1. Germline-derived CDR1 and CDR2 are SGHNT and YYREEE (reference sequence). The CDR3 has 13 amino acids. V was clipped by 5 bases and J by 5 bases; unmatched bases: 6. The CDR3 nucleotides read TGTGCCAGCAGACTAGGGGGCAGGACTGAAGCTTTCTTT. Amino acid sequence: CASRLGGRTEAFF.

The chain is built from TRBV30 and TRBJ2-5; D possibly corresponds to TRBD2 (6 bases). CDR1 and CDR2 from the germline V gene are GTSNPN and SVGIG (reference sequence). The CDR3 covers 11 residues. V dropped 7 bases and J dropped 11 bases, with 17 bases sitting between them. The CDR3 here is CAFGGPGGQYF. For the CDR3, the DNA is TGTGCCTTCGGGGGTCCCGGCGGACAGTACTTC.

J is TRBJ1-5 and V is TRBV6-1, with TRBD1 matching over 9 bases. The V segment lost 5 bases and the J segment 6 bases; nucleotides outside the gene matches: 8. CDR3 length: 15 amino acids. CDR1 is MNHNS and CDR2 is SASEGT in the germline V gene. CDR3 nucleotide sequence: TGTGCCAGCAGTCCTGACAGGGGGGTTAGTCAGCCCCAGCATTTT. This codes for CASSPDRGVSQPQHF.

The V call is TRBV30, the J call TRBJ1-1; tentative D call: TRBD1 (6 bases). The CDR3 totals 12 residues. Germline-derived CDR1 and CDR2 are GTSNPN and SVGIG (reference sequence). Between the trimmed V and J ends, which lost 3 bases and 4 bases, there was a span of 9 bases. The DNA for the CDR3 is TGTGCCTGGAGGGGGGCAATCACTGAAGCTTTCTTT. This encodes CAWRGAITEAFF.

Points on this clone: With only one base between it and a far larger clone, this is likely a read error. No conserved phenylalanine or tryptophan ends this CDR3, so it is likely a read error. The gene calls are TRBV7-8 and TRBJ2-7, with TRBD1 as a possible D gene (5 bases). CDR1 is SGHVS, CDR2 FQNEAQ, per germline. The CDR3 loop spans 14 amino acids. V lost 1 base and J lost 5, with 12 bases in between. The CDR3 is CASSLGQGRNEQYL. As DNA, the CDR3 is TGTGCCAGCAGCTTAGGGCAGGGCAGGAACGAGCAGTACCTC.

This clone has a handful of counts. The V gene is TRBV7-8, the J gene TRBJ2-7; D may be TRBD1 (6 bases). The CDR3 has 14 residues. Germline V gene lookup returns CDR1 SGHVS and CDR2 FQNEAQ. Trimming shortened V by 1 base and J by 4 bases, and 11 bases separated the two germline ends. The CDR3, as DNA: TGTGCCAGCAGCTTAGACGCCAGGGGATACGAGCAGTACTTC. Translating it yields CASSLDARGYEQYF.

The V gene is TRBV6-6, the J gene TRBJ2-3; possibly TRBD2 for D (6 bases). Trimming took off 0 bases at V and 5 bases at J, with 15 bases between the two ends. This CDR3 region has 16 residues. Germline V gene data show CDR1 as MNHNY and CDR2 as SVGAGI (reference sequence). In DNA form, the CDR3 reads TGTGCCAGCAGTTACTCGAGGCGGGACGGGGAAGATACGCAGTATTTT. This translates into CASSYSRRDGEDTQYF.

This chain uses TRBV6-1 with TRBJ2-3; 7 nucleotides line up with TRBD2. The germline V gene has CDR1 MNHNS and CDR2 SASEGT. The junction had 4 bases not matched to a gene; V was cut back by 2 bases and J by 2 bases. The CDR3 contains 15 residues. CDR3 protein: CASSELSGTTDTQYF. The CDR3 coding sequence is TGTGCCAGCAGTGAATTGAGCGGGACCACAGATACGCAGTATTTT.

The chain recombines TRBV7-9 with TRBJ1-5; D is unclear. Looked up from germline, CDR1 is SEHNR and CDR2 is FQNEAQ (reference sequence). The CDR3 loop spans 15 amino acids. V was cut by 2 bases and J by 0 bases, with 8 bases left in between. Here the CDR3 DNA reads TGTGCCAGCAGCTTATACGGAGATAGCAATCAGCCCCAGCATTTT. Its translation is CASSLYGDSNQPQHF. The variable domain in full, completed from reference TRBV7-9 and TRBJ1-5, reads DTGVSQNPRHKITKRGQNVTFRCDPISEHNRLYWYRQTLGQGPEFLTYFQNEAQLEKSRLLSDRFSAERPKGSFSTLEIQRTEQGDSAMYLCASSLYGDSNQPQHFGDGTRLSIL.